The 26 T cell receptor beta chains below come from one sample, sequenced in a study of shared clonotypes between healthy human individuals. TCRdb's table, derived via immunoSEQ multiplex PCR, lists solely in-frame clones and lacks some. The table includes about 980,000 clones, approximately 80% detected once. Source material: memory CD4+ T cells sorted from blood. Subset of the sample: CD45RA-negative fraction. The receptors were gathered from a man between 18 and 35 years old in good health.

The chain employs TRBV21-1 and TRBJ1-4; TRBD1 was called by the table and not checked on the DNA. TRBV21-1 is reported as a pseudogene. CDR3 length: 15 amino acids. The CDR3 coding sequence is TGTGCCAGCACTTACAGTGGCAGGGTTCGCGAAAAACTGTTTTTT. Protein product: CASTYSGRVREKLFF.

The chain has TRBV7-9 and TRBJ2-1; 10 bases map to TRBD2. Germline V gives CDR1 SEHNR, CDR2 FQNEAQ (reference sequence). The CDR3 covers 18 residues. The V gene end was trimmed by 0 bases and the J gene end by 7 bases; junction bases not matched to a gene: 12. The CDR3 region is CASSLAWRAGGQGNEQFF. The CDR3 bases are TGTGCCAGCAGCTTAGCGTGGCGAGCGGGAGGGCAGGGGAATGAGCAGTTCTTC.

This chain connects TRBV18 to TRBJ1-6; 7 positions agree with TRBD1. This CDR3 is 15 amino acids long. V was clipped by 3 bases and J by 7 bases; unmatched bases: 6. CDR1 and CDR2 (germline): KGHSH, LQKENI. The CDR3, as DNA: TGTGCCAGCTCACCCGGGAAGACAGGGAATTCACCCCTCCACTTT. Its translation: CASSPGKTGNSPLHF.

The chain links TRBV10-3 to TRBJ2-3; 10 positions agree with TRBD2. Germline V gene sequence: CDR1 ENHRY, CDR2 SYGVKD. This CDR3 is built from 15 residues. V lost 7 bases and J lost 1; bases outside the gene matches: 5. The CDR3 loop is CAITTLAGGTDTQYF. CDR3 DNA sequence: TGTGCCATCACCACCCTAGCGGGGGGCACAGATACGCAGTATTTT.

This chain links TRBV14 with TRBJ2-3; no clear D gene. V was pared by 4 bases and J by 1 base, with 18 bases between. CDR1 and CDR2 (germline): SGHDN, FVKESK. The CDR3 has 17 amino acids. CDR3 DNA: TGTGCCAGCAGCCTGACACGCTTAGTTACGGGCACAGATACGCAGTATTTT. Amino acid sequence: CASSLTRLVTGTDTQYF.

The chain uses TRBV11-2 and TRBJ2-5, with 10 nucleotides matching TRBD2. CDR1 and CDR2 (germline): SGHAT, FQNNGV. The J segment lost 3 bases and the V segment lost 2 bases, leaving 9 bases of the junction unmatched. This CDR3 has 17 residues. This CDR3 reads CASSLRRSSGREETQYF. CDR3 nucleotide sequence: TGTGCCAGCAGCTTAAGGAGGTCTAGCGGGAGAGAAGAGACCCAGTACTTC.

The chain uses TRBV19 and TRBJ2-5; D is ambiguous. The germline V and J ends were trimmed by 6 bases and 0 bases, with 11 bases remaining between them. This CDR3 region has 14 residues. Germline CDR1 reads LNHDA; CDR2 reads SQIVND (reference sequence). CDR3 bases: TGTGCCAGTAGCAAGGGCGGATACCAAGAGACCCAGTACTTC. Protein sequence: CASSKGGYQETQYF.

Details on this clone: The sample carries other DNA sequences with the same CDR3. The rearrangement joins TRBV5-6 to TRBJ2-3, with D hard to call. The CDR3 is made up of 12 amino acids. Germline loops: CDR1 SGHDT, CDR2 YYEEEE. With 2 bases removed from V and 0 bases from J, the gap between germline ends came to 1 base. The CDR3 here is CASSFSTDTQYF. The CDR3 DNA reads as TGTGCCAGCAGCTTCAGCACAGATACGCAGTATTTT.

The chain uses TRBV11-2 and TRBJ2-7; 7 bases are a match to TRBD1. Looked up from germline, CDR1 is SGHAT and CDR2 is FQNNGV. The CDR3 is 15 amino acids. J gave up 2 bases and V 2 bases, and 6 bases lay outside the gene matches. The DNA of the CDR3 is TGTGCCAGCAGCTTACACACCGGACAGGCCTACGAGCAGTACTTC. Translation gives CASSLHTGQAYEQYF.

The DNA for the CDR3 is TGTGCCATCGCAGCAGCGGGAGAGGTCACCGGGGAGCTGTTTTTT. This translates into CAIAAAGEVTGELFF. The rearrangement uses TRBV10-3 and TRBJ2-2, with 8 bases identical to TRBD2. Unmatched junction bases numbered 9, after V lost 8 bases and J lost 4 bases. The CDR3 is 15 amino acids. The germline CDR1 and CDR2 sequences are ENHRY and SYGVKD.

This clone has just a few counts. The rearrangement links TRBV5-1 to TRBJ1-1; no reliable D call. Germline CDR1 and CDR2: SGHRS and YFSETQ. The CDR3 runs to 14 residues. V gave up 1 base and J gave up 5 bases, with 12 bases separating them. Here the CDR3 reads CASSLPLVGTEAFF. The CDR3 coding sequence is TGCGCCAGCAGCTTGCCCCTAGTGGGTACTGAAGCTTTCTTT.

This chain links TRBV19 with TRBJ2-7; 9 nucleotides agree with TRBD1. Germline CDR1 reads LNHDA; CDR2 reads SQIVND (reference sequence). V was clipped by 7 bases and J by 2 bases; unmatched bases: 12. The CDR3 is 16 residues long. CDR3 sequence (DNA): TGTGCCAGTACTCCCGAAGCAGGGACAGGGCCCTACGAGCAGTACTTC. It translates to CASTPEAGTGPYEQYF. The full variable domain, with the rest looked up from reference TRBV19 and TRBJ2-7, is DGGITQSPKYLFRKEGQNVTLSCEQNLNHDAMYWYRQDPGQGLRLIYYSQIVNDFQKGDIAEGYSVSREKKESFPLTVTSAQKNPTAFYLCASTPEAGTGPYEQYFGPGTRLTVT.

V usage is TRBV7-2 and J usage is TRBJ2-1, with a possible D match to TRBD2 (5 bases). Trimming cost V 1 base and J 4 bases, with 17 bases left between them. There are 17 residues in the CDR3. Germline V gives CDR1 SGHTA, CDR2 FQGNSA. The CDR3 loop reads CASSLGFGEAYYNEQFF. CDR3 coding DNA: TGTGCCAGCAGCTTAGGCTTCGGGGAAGCCTATTACAATGAGCAGTTCTTC.

The chain couples TRBV6-1 to TRBJ1-2; unclear D gene. The length of the CDR3 is 13 residues. Trimming removed 5 bases from V and 1 base from J, with 8 bases in between. The V gene's germline CDR1 is MNHNS and CDR2 SASEGT. Here the CDR3 reads CASSSGFNYGYTF. As DNA, the CDR3 is TGTGCCAGCAGTAGTGGGTTTAACTATGGCTACACCTTC.

The gene calls are TRBV28 and TRBJ2-2; the D gene could be TRBD1 or TRBD2 (5 bases each). The CDR3 is 16 amino acids. From germline, CDR1 is MDHEN and CDR2 SYDVKM. Trimming left V 2 bases short and J 0 bases short, with 10 bases between. The CDR3 loop reads CASSLRRGANTGELFF. The CDR3 nucleotides read TGTGCCAGCAGTTTACGTAGGGGAGCGAACACCGGGGAGCTGTTTTTT.

This chain joins TRBV30 and TRBJ1-6; no firm D call. The CDR3 totals 14 residues. The V and J ends lost 4 bases and 0 bases respectively, with 7 bases between them. CDR1 and CDR2 (germline): GTSNPN, SVGIG (reference sequence). The CDR3 region has the DNA TGTGCCTGGACAGGCCTCTCCTATAATTCACCCCTCCACTTT. Its translation is CAWTGLSYNSPLHF.

The chain recombines TRBV10-2 with TRBJ2-5; TRBD2 agrees at 8 bases. Germline V gene data show CDR1 as WSHSY and CDR2 as SAAADI. Trimming removed 8 bases from V and 4 bases from J; junction bases left unmatched: 6. This CDR3 has 13 residues. The chain's CDR3 is CASHNGGGETQYF. As DNA, the CDR3 is TGCGCCAGCCATAACGGGGGGGGAGAGACCCAGTACTTC.

The chain has TRBV7-9 and TRBJ2-5; D may be TRBD1 or TRBD2 (5 bases each). Near its end, the DNA agrees better with TRBJ2-7, so the J call may be wrong. The CDR3 consists of 13 residues. Germline CDR1 is SEHNR and CDR2 is FQNEAQ (reference sequence). CDR3 region: CASSLVGPYEQYF. The CDR3 coding sequence is TGTGCCAGCAGCTTAGTGGGACCCTACGAGCAGTACTTC.

The V and J genes are TRBV6-4 and TRBJ2-7; possible D gene TRBD1, 6 bases. V gave up 6 bases and J gave up 2 bases, with 11 bases separating them. The CDR3 spans 13 residues. Germline CDR1 is MRHNA and CDR2 is SNTAGT. This CDR3 is CASRGDKTYEQYF. In nucleotides, the CDR3 is TGTGCCAGCAGAGGGGACAAGACCTACGAGCAGTACTTC.

Many counts were recorded for this clone. CDR3 amino acids: CASQMNRGNYGYTF. CDR3 DNA sequence: TGTGCCAGTCAAATGAACAGGGGCAACTATGGCTACACCTTC. The V gene is TRBV28, the J gene TRBJ1-2; 7 bases line up with TRBD1. V lost 9 bases, J lost 2 bases, and 9 bases stayed unmatched. Germline V gene lookup returns CDR1 MDHEN and CDR2 SYDVKM. The CDR3 runs 14 residues.

V and J are TRBV30 and TRBJ2-1, with a possible D match to TRBD2 (7 bases). The CDR3 totals 14 residues. Trimming stripped 0 bases from V and 9 bases from J, with 15 bases between. The germline V gene has CDR1 GTSNPN and CDR2 SVGIG (reference sequence). CDR3 amino acids: CAWSVLRGGSEQFF. DNA for the CDR3: TGTGCCTGGAGTGTACTCAGGGGAGGGAGTGAGCAGTTCTTC.

This sequence joins TRBV5-5 and TRBJ1-6; D call uncertain. From germline, CDR1 is SGHKS and CDR2 YYEKEE (reference sequence). This CDR3 comprises 12 residues. The V and J ends lost 4 bases and 6 bases respectively, with 5 bases between them. The CDR3 region is CASSTSNSPLHF. CDR3 nucleotide sequence: TGTGCCAGCAGCACTTCTAATTCACCCCTCCACTTT. The variable domain in full, with the rest retrieved from reference TRBV5-5 and TRBJ1-6, is DAGVTQSPTHLIKTRGQQVTLRCSPISGHKSVSWYQQVLGQGPQFIFQYYEKEERGRGNFPDRFSARQFPNYSSELNVNALLLGDSALYLCASSTSNSPLHFGNGTRLTVT.

The genes are TRBV19 and TRBJ1-1, with 7 bases fitting TRBD1. CDR1 and CDR2 (germline): LNHDA, SQIVND (reference sequence). V lost 6 bases, J lost 0 bases, and 7 bases stayed unmatched. The length of the CDR3 is 15 residues. The CDR3, as DNA: TGTGCCAGTAGCTCCGGACAGGTCATGAACACTGAAGCTTTCTTT. As protein: CASSSGQVMNTEAFF.

The genes are TRBV5-6 and TRBJ2-1; 13 bases match TRBD2. Germline V gene data show CDR1 as SGHDT and CDR2 as YYEEEE. CDR3 length: 17 amino acids. After removal of 4 bases from V and 9 bases from J, the junction contained 13 bases not matched to a gene. CDR3 region: CASSVGLRLAGGSEQFF. CDR3 DNA: TGTGCCAGCAGCGTGGGACTGAGACTAGCGGGAGGTAGTGAGCAGTTCTTC.

The V gene is TRBV2, the J gene TRBJ1-1, with D maybe TRBD1 (5 bases). Per the germline V gene, CDR1 is SNHLY and CDR2 is FYNNEI. The V and J ends lost 6 bases and 1 base respectively, with 12 bases between them. The CDR3 is 14 residues long. CDR3 DNA sequence: TGTGCCAGCAGGAGTGGGGCGGCGAACACTGAAGCTTTCTTT. Translation: CASRSGAANTEAFF.

This clone was detected many times. This chain connects TRBV27 to TRBJ2-7; the match to TRBD2 covers 7 bases. V shed 3 bases, J shed 2 bases, and the junction held 10 bases outside the gene matches. Germline V gene sequence: CDR1 MNHEY, CDR2 SMNVEV (reference sequence). The CDR3 is made up of 16 amino acids. The CDR3 bases are TGTGCCAGCAGTTTGTCGGGCACGGGACTAACCTACGAGCAGTACTTC. Amino acids: CASSLSGTGLTYEQYF.